The clone carrying this TCR beta chain was found a few times. Its antigen is not identified. CD4+ T cells that had been cultured provided DNA sequenced with the Oncomine TCR Beta short-read assay. In TCRdb, the PCR reads were re-called with MiXCR into one record per CDR3 protein. The repertoire holds about 7,100 distinct CDR3 sequences, with more than 30% as singletons. The ends were cut back, 5 bases at V and 4 bases at J, with 11 bases in the middle. The CDR3 contains 13 residues. CDR1 and CDR2 from the germline V gene are MNHEY and SMNVEV (reference sequence). This specimen belongs to a study of vaccination and CD4 T cells after COVID-19. On the study more broadly: The post-vaccine samples came a median 72 days after dose two (range 14 to 241). The cells were exposed to overlapping spike peptides originating from SARS-CoV-2, HCoV-NL63, HCoV-OC43 and HCoV-229E for stimulation.

Specified treatment: approximately nine-day PBMC culture with coronavirus spike peptide pools or control peptides (ViraFEST assay). Prior to the COVID-19 pandemic (2011-2018), the unexposed donor's CD4+ T cells were collected. Expansion of antigen-specific T cells with peptide pools by ViraFEST preceded sequencing of TCRs. CD4+ T cells from unexposed donors were probed, cells permitting, with SARS-CoV-2 S/N and four cold-coronavirus spikes. This TCR derives from a human donor in good health. The specimen was CD4+ T cells from blood, cultured in vitro. V and J are TRBV27 and TRBJ1-2, with a weak D call TRBD1 (6 bases). The CDR3 DNA follows: TGTGCCAGCAGTGGGACAAAACGCTATGGCTACACCTTC. This translates into CASSGTKRYGYTF.